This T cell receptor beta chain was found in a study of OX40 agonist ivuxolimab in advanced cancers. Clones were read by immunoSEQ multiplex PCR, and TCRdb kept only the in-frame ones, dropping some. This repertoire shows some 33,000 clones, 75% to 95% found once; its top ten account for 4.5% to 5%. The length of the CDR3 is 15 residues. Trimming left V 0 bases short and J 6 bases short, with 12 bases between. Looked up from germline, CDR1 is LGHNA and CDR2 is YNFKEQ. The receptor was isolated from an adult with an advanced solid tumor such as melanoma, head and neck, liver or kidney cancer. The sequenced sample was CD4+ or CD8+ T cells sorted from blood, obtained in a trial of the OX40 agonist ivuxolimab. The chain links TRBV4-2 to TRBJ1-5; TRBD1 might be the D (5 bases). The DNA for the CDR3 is TGTGCCAGCAGCCAAGATCGACAGACGGGTCAGCCCCAGCATTTT. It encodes CASSQDRQTGQPQHF.